This is a list of T cell receptor beta chains from one sample in a study of identical twins. TCRdb reanalysed the 5' RACE reads using MiXCR and keeps one entry per CDR3 protein. The table shows hundreds of thousands of distinct CDR3 sequences, with around an eighth occurring only once. The sample also formed part of further work on yellow fever vaccine responses in identical twins.

The sequenced material came from PBMCs. The receptors derive from a woman younger than 35 in good health. CDR3s include the opening cysteine and the closing phenylalanine or tryptophan. Fields, in order: clone size, J gene, D gene, V gene, CDR3 DNA, CDR3 protein. A D gene is named only where the DNA matches it firmly. Expanded clones are given a class, and other clones once, few, many or no size at all.

few,TRBJ1-2,.,TRBV7-9,TGTGCCAGCAGTTCCGGGACTGAGAAGATTAACTATGGCTACACCTTC,CASSSGTEKINYGYTF
.,TRBJ2-2,.,TRBV10-2,TGCGCCAGCAGGGACAAGGTGGAAAAGCTGTTTTTT,CASRDKVEKLFF
many,TRBJ2-1,.,TRBV29-1,TGCAGCGTTGGTTCCTACAATGAGCAGTTCTTC,CSVGSYNEQFF
.,TRBJ2-2,.,TRBV12-3/TRBV12-4,TGTGCCAGCACCGAACGTTCCACCGGGGAGCTGTTTTTT,CASTERSTGELFF
.,TRBJ2-3,TRBD2,TRBV7-9,TGTGCCAGCAGCGAGACTAGCGGCCTGGCAGATACGCAGTATTTT,CASSETSGLADTQYF
few,TRBJ2-3,TRBD2,TRBV3-1,TGTGCCAGCAGCCAAGACCCCCCTTGGACTAGCGGCAGCACAGATACGCAGTATTTT,CASSQDPPWTSGSTDTQYF
many,TRBJ1-6,TRBD1,TRBV7-9,TGTGCCAGCAGTCTCGGGACAGGGTTTTCACCCCTCCACTTT,CASSLGTGFSPLHF
.,TRBJ2-5,TRBD2,TRBV3-1,TGTGCCAGCAGCCAAGCCGGGAGGTACCAAGAGACCCAGTACTTC,CASSQAGRYQETQYF
few,TRBJ2-5,.,TRBV20-1,TGCAGTGCTAGAGACCCTGTCGGCGGAAAAGAGACCCAGTACTTC,CSARDPVGGKETQYF
many,TRBJ1-5,.,TRBV5-1,TGCGCCAGCAGCCCCGGGACGGATGGCCCCAATCAGCCCCAGCATTTT,CASSPGTDGPNQPQHF
few,TRBJ2-4,TRBD2,TRBV12-3/TRBV12-4,TGTGCCAGCAGGGTAGCGGGCAAAAACATTCAGTACTTC,CASRVAGKNIQYF
few,TRBJ2-4,TRBD1,TRBV2,TGTGCCAGCACCCAACCGGGACAGGGGATCTACATTCAGTACTTC,CASTQPGQGIYIQYF
many,TRBJ1-4,.,TRBV5-1,TGCGCCAGCAGCATATCGGGAGTAGGTGTTGAAAAACTGTTTTTT,CASSISGVGVEKLFF
.,TRBJ2-3,.,TRBV10-3,TGTGCCATCAGCTCGCCGGGACTTCAAACAGATACGCAGTATTTT,CAISSPGLQTDTQYF
.,TRBJ2-2,.,TRBV10-3,TGTGCCATCAGTTCTACAGCCACCGGGGAGCTGTTTTTT,CAISSTATGELFF
.,TRBJ2-6,.,TRBV20-1,TGCAGTGCTAGAGGGCTTTCAGCTGGGGCCAACGTCCTGACTTTC,CSARGLSAGANVLTF
.,TRBJ2-1,TRBD1,TRBV7-8,TGTGCCAGCAGCCCCCCGACAGGGGACAATGAGCAGTTCTTC,CASSPPTGDNEQFF
.,TRBJ1-5,TRBD1,TRBV20-1,TGCAGCCTTGGGACAGCCAATCAGCCCCAGCATTTT,CSLGTANQPQHF
.,TRBJ2-1,.,TRBV4-1,TGCGCCAGCAGCCAAGAAACCAATTACAATGAGCAGTTCTTC,CASSQETNYNEQFF
few,TRBJ2-2,TRBD1,TRBV6-5,TGTGCCAGCAGTTTTTTCGCTCCGGACAGGCTCACCGGGGAGCTGTTTTTT,CASSFFAPDRLTGELFF
.,TRBJ2-2,TRBD1,TRBV28,TGTGCCAGCACCCACCCAAGCAGGGGGTATGTCGGGGAGCTGTTTTTT,CASTHPSRGYVGELFF
.,TRBJ1-1,.,TRBV6-5,TGTGCCAGCAGTTCCACCCCGGGGGCAGGCACTGAAGCTTTCTTT,CASSSTPGAGTEAFF
.,TRBJ2-1,TRBD1,TRBV12-3/TRBV12-4,TGTGCCAGCAGTGCACCCCGGGACAGACACAATGAGCAGTTCTTC,CASSAPRDRHNEQFF
once,TRBJ2-2,TRBD2,TRBV19,TGTGCCAGTAGACGACTAGCCGGGACCGGGGAGCTGTTTTTT,CASRRLAGTGELFF
.,TRBJ2-1,.,TRBV24-1,TGTGCCACCAGAACACAGGGCCCCTACAATGAGCAGTTCTTC,CATRTQGPYNEQFF
few,TRBJ2-5,TRBD2,TRBV3-1,TGTGCCAGCAGCCATTATAGCGGGGGCTCACAAGAGACCCAGTACTTC,CASSHYSGGSQETQYF
few,TRBJ2-3,TRBD2,TRBV7-8,TGTGCCAGCACCCGAGGGGGCGGGGGGGCAGGAGATACGCAGTATTTT,CASTRGGGGAGDTQYF
.,TRBJ2-1,TRBD1,TRBV5-1,TGCGCCAGCAGTCGCGAACAGGGGGCATCTTACAATGAGCAGTTCTTC,CASSREQGASYNEQFF
.,TRBJ1-1,.,TRBV20-1,TGCAGTGCTAAGTCTCTAAGCTCTCAAATACAAGAAGCTTTCTTT,CSAKSLSSQIQEAFF
.,TRBJ1-1,TRBD1,TRBV11-3,TGTGCCAGCAGCTTTCCCGGGGGGACAGGTGGAAGTTGGGGTGAAGCTTTCTTT,CASSFPGGTGGSWGEAFF
.,TRBJ1-1,.,TRBV6-1,TGTGCCAGCAGCCCAAGTGGGGGGGGAATTATTGAAGCTTTCTTT,CASSPSGGGIIEAFF
.,TRBJ2-6,.,TRBV28,TGTGCCAGCAGTCATCCTAATTTCTCTGGGGCCAACGTCCTGACTTTC,CASSHPNFSGANVLTF
many,TRBJ1-4,.,TRBV6-2/TRBV6-3,TGTGCCAGCAGTACGGGGCCTAATGAAAAACTGTTTTTT,CASSTGPNEKLFF